These 21 T cell receptor beta chains came from one sample sequenced in a study of blood T cell repertoires in COVID-19 (dated by TCRdb to 2018 to 2020). Libraries were prepared through the immunoSEQ multiplex PCR assay. TCRdb provides this immuneACCESS table in a form limited to in-frame rearrangements. Some clones are lacking; in checked studies, under half of them reflect an unresolved V gene, and why the rest are absent is not known. For this sample the table gives about 370,000 clones, of which about 87% were detected only once. The top ten constitute 10% of the sample. The sequencing sample was made of peripheral blood. These receptors all stem from a woman aged 25 to 39 with COVID-19, enrolled during active disease.

The J gene is TRBJ2-7, the V gene TRBV7-2; D possibly corresponds to TRBD1 (6 bases). This CDR3 has 15 residues. CDR1 and CDR2 from the germline V gene are SGHTA and FQGNSA. The ends were cut back, 0 bases at V and 2 bases at J, with 11 bases in the middle. The CDR3 loop reads CASSLAGTQPYEQYF. Here the CDR3 DNA reads TGTGCCAGCAGCTTAGCTGGGACACAACCCTACGAGCAGTACTTC.

The chain is built from TRBV19 and TRBJ1-3; D might be TRBD1 (6 bases). Germline V gene lookup returns CDR1 LNHDA and CDR2 SQIVND (reference sequence). This CDR3 region has 15 residues. Deletions cut 5 bases from V and 2 bases from J, with 13 bases between. In nucleotides, the CDR3 is TGTGCCAGTAGTCCGTGGACAGCGACTGGAAACACCATATATTTT. It codes for CASSPWTATGNTIYF.

This sequence joins TRBV6-5 and TRBJ1-1, with 7 bases identical to TRBD1. The V gene end was trimmed by 6 bases and the J gene end by 10 bases; junction bases not matched to a gene: 8. The CDR3 consists of 12 residues. Germline CDR1 is MNHEY and CDR2 is SVGAGI. The CDR3 nucleotides are TGTGCCAGCAGCCTAGACAGGGTACGAGCTTTCTTT. Protein product: CASSLDRVRAFF.

This chain links TRBV30 with TRBJ2-7, with a possible D match to TRBD1 (6 bases). Germline-derived CDR1 and CDR2 are GTSNPN and SVGIG (reference sequence). Trimming shortened V by 8 bases and J by 2 bases, and 13 bases separated the two germline ends. This CDR3 has 12 residues. The CDR3, as DNA: TGTGCCGGTACACAGGGCCCCTACGAGCAGTACTTC. Protein sequence: CAGTQGPYEQYF.

This chain joins TRBV5-1 and TRBJ1-1, with D maybe TRBD1 (5 bases). Germline CDR1 is SGHRS and CDR2 is YFSETQ. V was shortened by 0 bases and J by 1 base, with 10 bases between the two germline ends. The CDR3 totals 15 residues. CDR3 in amino acids: CASSLETGRNTEAFF. The DNA of the CDR3 is TGCGCCAGCAGCTTGGAAACAGGCCGGAACACTGAAGCTTTCTTT.

This clone was recorded a few times. The rearrangement uses TRBV7-6 and TRBJ2-2, with a weak D call TRBD2 (7 bases). Trimming took 3 bases from V and 1 from J, leaving 12 bases between them. This CDR3 is built from 16 residues. In germline, CDR1 is SGHVS, CDR2 FNYEAQ. CDR3 sequence reads: CASSLGAGVNTGELFF. The CDR3 nucleotides are TGTGCCAGCAGCTTGGGGGCGGGAGTGAACACCGGGGAGCTGTTTTTT.

This clone was counted between two and nine times. The chain couples TRBV6-5 to TRBJ1-2; D uncertain. Germline CDR1 is MNHEY and CDR2 is SVGAGI. The CDR3 is made up of 13 amino acids. V was cut by 7 bases and J by 3 bases, with 12 bases left in between. CDR3 nucleotides: TGTGCCAGCATTTCTCAGGCCTACTATGGCTACACCTTC. As protein: CASISQAYYGYTF.

The CDR3 sequence: CASSYSSMNSPLHF. DNA for the CDR3: TGTGCCAGCAGTTACTCGTCAATGAATTCACCCCTCCACTTT. The chain recombines TRBV6-6 with TRBJ1-6; D is ambiguous. V was shortened by 0 bases and J by 7 bases, with 7 bases between the two germline ends. The CDR3 contains 14 residues. Germline lookup yields CDR1 MNHNY and CDR2 SVGAGI (reference sequence).

The chain couples TRBV19 to TRBJ2-7; TRBD2 agrees at 14 bases. From germline, CDR1 is LNHDA and CDR2 SQIVND (reference sequence). This CDR3 contains 17 residues. Trimming at V came to 6 bases and at J to 0 bases, leaving 7 bases not matched to a gene. This chain's CDR3 is CASRGLAGEGSSYEQYF. As DNA, the CDR3 is TGTGCCAGTAGGGGACTAGCGGGAGAAGGGAGCTCCTACGAGCAGTACTTC. The variable domain in full, completed from reference TRBV19 and TRBJ2-7, reads DGGITQSPKYLFRKEGQNVTLSCEQNLNHDAMYWYRQDPGQGLRLIYYSQIVNDFQKGDIAEGYSVSREKKESFPLTVTSAQKNPTAFYLCASRGLAGEGSSYEQYFGPGTRLTVT.

The rearrangement links TRBV6-1 to TRBJ1-6, with D uncertain. Trimming stripped 2 bases from V and 2 bases from J, with 4 bases between. CDR1 is MNHNS, CDR2 SASEGT, per germline. The CDR3 sequence is 14 residues long. The CDR3 protein is CASSETAYNSPLHF. The CDR3 DNA sequence: TGTGCCAGCAGTGAAACAGCCTATAATTCACCCCTCCACTTT.

This clone was recorded a few times. V is TRBV10-2 and J is TRBJ1-6; tentative D call: TRBD1 (6 bases). Germline V lookup: CDR1 WSHSY, CDR2 SAAADI. CDR3 length: 17 residues. V lost 0 bases and J 13 bases, leaving 22 bases between the germline ends. The CDR3 DNA sequence: TGCGCCAGCAGTGAGTCGGGCGGGGGGCCCGGTAGGATTCCCCTCCACTTT. It codes for CASSESGGGPGRIPLHF.

The chain combines TRBV28 with TRBJ1-2; D is perhaps TRBD1 (5 bases). The CDR3 extends over 13 amino acids. The V gene's germline CDR1 is MDHEN and CDR2 SYDVKM. Trimming removed 6 bases from V and 4 bases from J, with 12 bases in between. CDR3 in DNA: TGTGCCAGCAGCATCCACAGGATCTATGGCTACACCTTC. This gives the protein CASSIHRIYGYTF.

There are a few counts of this clone. The V and J genes are TRBV12-3 or TRBV12-4 and TRBJ2-7; D possibly corresponds to TRBD1 (6 bases). Between the trimmed V and J ends, which lost 3 bases and 7 bases, there was a span of 13 bases. The CDR3 totals 13 residues. This CDR3 reads CASSFRGEGEQYF. The CDR3 bases are TGTGCCAGCAGTTTCAGGGGAGAAGGTGAGCAGTACTTC.

The V gene is TRBV5-4, the J gene TRBJ2-3; possible D gene TRBD1, 6 bases. Germline lookup yields CDR1 SGHNT and CDR2 YYREEE (reference sequence). Trimming took off 4 bases at V and 4 bases at J, with 19 bases between the two ends. The length of the CDR3 is 16 residues. The CDR3 DNA follows: TGTGCCAGCAGCCCACAACCAGGGGAGTCGGCAGATACGCAGTATTTT. This codes for CASSPQPGESADTQYF.

This clone appeared a single time. The chain joins TRBV15 to TRBJ1-3; TRBD1 is a possible D gene (5 bases). The germline V gene encodes CDR1 LNHNV and CDR2 YYDKDF (reference sequence). The CDR3 has 16 residues. The V gene lost 0 bases and the J gene lost 0 bases, with 9 bases spanning the gap. The CDR3 sequence: CATSRDPGPSGNTIYF. The CDR3 coding sequence is TGTGCCACCAGCAGAGATCCAGGGCCCTCTGGAAACACCATATATTTT.

V usage is TRBV7-9 and J usage is TRBJ2-1; D gene ambiguous. Germline CDR1 is SEHNR and CDR2 is FQNEAQ (reference sequence). V gave up 1 base and J gave up 1 base, with 5 bases separating them. This CDR3 spans 14 amino acids. The CDR3 DNA follows: TGTGCCAGCAGCTTAGTGAGTTCCTACAATGAGCAGTTCTTC. It is translated as CASSLVSSYNEQFF.

V usage is TRBV5-5 and J usage is TRBJ1-1, with D uncertain. Germline-derived CDR1 and CDR2 are SGHKS and YYEKEE (reference sequence). CDR3 size: 14 residues. V was cut by 3 bases and J by 8 bases, with 17 bases left in between. The CDR3 region has the DNA TGTGCCAGCAGCTCTTTAGCGGTTGCGTCGGAAGCTTTCTTT. Protein product: CASSSLAVASEAFF.

The table lists this clone with a count of one. The J gene is TRBJ2-1, the V gene TRBV5-6; 11 bases are shared with TRBD2. This CDR3 comprises 14 residues. V gave up 4 bases and J gave up 4 bases; unmatched junction bases: 1. Germline CDR1 is SGHDT and CDR2 is YYEEEE. Written as DNA, the CDR3 is TGTGCCAGCAGCGCTAGCGGGAGGTACAATGAGCAGTTCTTC. It yields the protein CASSASGRYNEQFF.

In regard to this clone: Sequence at one end of the junction differs from germline and may be a read error. The chain couples TRBV4-2 to TRBJ1-5; the D is unclear. Germline V gene data show CDR1 as LGHNA and CDR2 as YNFKEQ. CDR3 length: 16 amino acids. CDR3 coding DNA: TGTGCCAGCAGGCAAGGTAGCCTCGGAGGCAATCAGCCCCAGCATTTT. This codes for CASRQGSLGGNQPQHF.

The J gene is TRBJ1-3, the V gene TRBV6-5, with a tentative D call TRBD1 (6 bases). CDR1 MNHEY and CDR2 SVGAGI come from the germline V gene. The CDR3 extends over 16 amino acids. Trimming removed 0 bases at V and 4 bases at J, with 13 bases between. This chain's CDR3 is CASSYSYRVRGNTIYF. The CDR3 DNA reads as TGTGCCAGCAGTTACTCGTACAGGGTTCGAGGAAACACCATATATTTT.

J is TRBJ2-2 and V is TRBV6-1, with 9 bases aligning to TRBD1. Germline trimming cut 3 bases from V and 8 bases from J; bases unmatched to any gene: 10. The CDR3 has 16 amino acids. CDR1 MNHNS and CDR2 SASEGT come from the germline V gene. The DNA for the CDR3 is TGTGCCAGCAGTGATACCGGGACAGGGTTTACGGGGGAGCTGTTTTTT. It yields the protein CASSDTGTGFTGELFF.